This entry features one T cell receptor beta chain sequence. This sample stems from a study of T cell changes during pregnancy in multiple sclerosis. Sequencing used immunoSEQ multiplex PCR; TCRdb keeps in-frame clones, though not all of them. Of some 56,000 clones in the sample, 92% were seen once. Sequencing was performed on CD4+ T cells from peripheral blood mononuclear cells, taken after pregnancy. The source is a female donor with multiple sclerosis, enrolled in a pregnancy study.

The CDR3 DNA sequence: TGTGCCAGCAGACCACCCGCGGGGACAGGGGTCGAGCAGTACTTC. Translated, it gives CASRPPAGTGVEQYF. The rearrangement uses TRBV28 and TRBJ2-7; 10 nucleotides agree with TRBD1. In germline, CDR1 is MDHEN, CDR2 SYDVKM. V shed 6 bases and J 6 bases; nucleotides not matched to a gene: 11. The CDR3 consists of 15 residues. Complete variable domain (other parts from reference TRBV28 and TRBJ2-7): DVKVTQSSRYLVKRTGEKVFLECVQDMDHENMFWYRQDPGLGLRLIYFSYDVKMKEKGDIPEGYSVSREKKERFSLILESASTNQTSMYLCASRPPAGTGVEQYFGPGTRLTVT.